This TCR beta chain stems from a study of T cell responses to AZD1222 COVID-19 vaccine (dated by TCRdb to 2020 to 2023). With regard to the full study: AZD1222 recipients given second doses at about 4 weeks or at about 12 weeks were pooled, since spike-specific TCR depth and breadth were not found to differ between the two schedules. TCR sequencing covered 233 trial participants: 200 to 220 given two doses of AZD1222 and 26 given two doses of MenACWY control vaccine. Enrollment into the trials was organized by age into subgroups of 18-55, 56-69 and 70-plus years, and those subgroups contained roughly 140, 27 and 60 TCR-sequenced participants, respectively. Summary of the overall study and its limitations: The whole spike protein was spanned by vaccine-associated CD4 TCRs, and dominant responses were seen in regions 160-218 and 743-854. Nearly half of unique spike-specific TCRs reportedly recognized epitopes outside regions mutated in the B.1.351 and B.1.1.7 variants. Conclusions about previously exposed vaccinees were limited because only 5 or 6 AZD1222 recipients were SARS-CoV-2 seropositive at baseline. Participants were mostly white British, with more females than males. The authors suggested clonal diversity may have been underestimated. Because no day 14 peak-response samples were available, repertoires were characterized only after the peak T cell response. Spike-specific TCR breadth and depth rose significantly after two AZD1222 doses compared with day 0 and with MenACWY recipients. In the small 56-69-year group, the increase in depth fell short of significance, most likely because of low power.

The sample's time point label is to be understood as: baseline before first vaccination. Vaccinee samples came from UK trials COV001 and COV002, including a single-blind randomized controlled phase 2/3 trial of AZD1222 (ChAdOx1 nCoV-19) in healthy adults. For TCRbeta chain sequencing, PBMC samples were collected from trial participants at day 0 and at day 28 after the second dose. The CDR3 contains 15 residues, cysteine and phenylalanine counted. The DNA shown is the 45-base CDR3, in frame from base 1. V lost 2 bases and J lost 0 bases; the stretch between them is 10 bases long. The germline V gene (reference sequence) supplies CDR1 MNHNY and CDR2 SVGAGI. This clone showed up just a few times. Its antigen is unknown. Per-base qualities were not stored, and no clone one base away is much larger. The CDR3 regions of human TCRbeta chains were subjected to immunosequencing. In the authors' own workflow: TCRs in the repertoires were matched against a reference library of SARS-CoV-2-specific TCRs that had been generated with the MIRA antigen-specificity platform. Breadth was defined as the fraction of unique TCRs that were SARS-CoV-2-associated. Depth was defined as the fraction of total T cells that were SARS-CoV-2-associated. Using the MIRA data, every spike-specific TCR was mapped to the spike region that the TCR reacted to and assigned to either a CD4 or a CD8 class. Log10-transformed breadth and depth values were compared by one-way ANOVA with Sidak's multiple comparisons tests. Held by TCRdb, this immuneACCESS table contains in-frame sequences only and omits some clones. Under half of the omission traces to an unresolved V gene where checked; the cause of the rest is unknown. That table gives V, J and clone size, and the DNA gave D and trimming. This sample lists fewer than 150,000 clones; roughly 84% were detected once. 9.8% of the sample belongs to the ten largest clones.

Material: peripheral blood, obtained on day 0 of AZD1222 vaccination. This TCR was recovered from an adult in good health. The chain couples TRBV6-6 to TRBJ1-1, with a tentative D gene TRBD1 over 5 matching bases. The nucleotide sequence is TGTGCCAGCAGTTACGCCCGGGGACTGAACACTGAAGCTTTCTTT. The resulting protein is CASSYARGLNTEAFF.